Presented here are 2 T cell receptor beta chains from one specimen sequenced in a study of cytomegalovirus exposure and HLA in healthy donors. PCR employed 60 Vbeta and 13 Jbeta primers. Assay used: immunoSEQ multiplex PCR; TCRdb lists only in-frame clones, some missing. The table lists about 140,000 clones, over 70% of them singletons. Sequencing input: PBMCs. The receptors come from a man aged 18 to 29 in good health and CMV-seronegative.

The J gene is TRBJ1-4, the V gene TRBV10-3, with 7 bases fitting TRBD1. The CDR3 has 13 amino acids. The trim removed 6 bases at V and 7 bases at J, leaving 5 bases unmatched. Germline CDR1 is ENHRY and CDR2 is SYGVKD. The CDR3 sequence: CAIRQGLGEKLFF. The CDR3 region has the DNA TGTGCCATCAGACAGGGGTTAGGTGAAAAACTGTTTTTT.

The chain is built from TRBV19 and TRBJ2-4; TRBD2 might be the D (5 bases). Trimming shortened V by 3 bases and J by 6 bases, and 15 bases separated the two germline ends. The germline V gene has CDR1 LNHDA and CDR2 SQIVND (reference sequence). CDR3 size: 15 residues. The DNA for the CDR3 is TGTGCCAGTAGTATGGGTCTCGGGGTGTTAAACATTCAGTACTTC. Its translation is CASSMGLGVLNIQYF.